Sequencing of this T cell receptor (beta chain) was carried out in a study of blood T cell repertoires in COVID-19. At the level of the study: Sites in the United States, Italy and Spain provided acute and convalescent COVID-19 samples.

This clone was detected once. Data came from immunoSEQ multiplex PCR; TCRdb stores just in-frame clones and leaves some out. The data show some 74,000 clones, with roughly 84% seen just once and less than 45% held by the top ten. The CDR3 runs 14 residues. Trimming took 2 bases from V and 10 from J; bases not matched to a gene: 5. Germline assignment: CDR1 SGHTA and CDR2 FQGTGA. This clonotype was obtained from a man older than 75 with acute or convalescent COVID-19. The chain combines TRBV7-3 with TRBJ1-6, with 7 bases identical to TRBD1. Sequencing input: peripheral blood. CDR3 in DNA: TGTGCCAGCAGCTTACGACAGGGAGAGTCACCCCTCCACTTT. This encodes CASSLRQGESPLHF.